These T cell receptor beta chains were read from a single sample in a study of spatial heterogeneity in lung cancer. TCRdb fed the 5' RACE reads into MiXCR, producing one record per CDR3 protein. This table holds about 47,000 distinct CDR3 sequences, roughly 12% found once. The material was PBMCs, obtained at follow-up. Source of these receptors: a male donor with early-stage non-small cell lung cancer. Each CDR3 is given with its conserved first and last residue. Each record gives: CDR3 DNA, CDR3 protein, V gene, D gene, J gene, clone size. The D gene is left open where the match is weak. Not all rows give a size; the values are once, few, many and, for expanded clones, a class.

TGTGCCAGCAGTACAGGACAGATAGCCTCTAACTCACCCCTCCACTTT CASSTGQIASNSPLHF TRBV13 NA TRBJ1-6 few
TGTGCCAGCCGATCCAGTGCCTCCTACGAGCAGTACTTC CASRSSASYEQYF TRBV12-3/TRBV12-4 NA TRBJ2-7 many
TGTGCCAGCATCGCGGGACAACCCTACAATGAGCAGTTCTTC CASIAGQPYNEQFF TRBV11-2 NA TRBJ2-1 many
TGTGCCAGCAGTTACTCGCCAGAAAGAGGCTACACCTTC CASSYSPERGYTF TRBV6-6 NA TRBJ1-2 few
TGTGCCAGCAGCTTCGGGGTAACCTACAATGAGCAGTTCTTC CASSFGVTYNEQFF TRBV5-6 NA TRBJ2-1 NA
TGTAGCGTTAGGGGCTTTGTCAACGAGCAGTACTTC CSVRGFVNEQYF TRBV29-1 NA TRBJ2-7 NA
TGTGCCAGCAGTTTAGCGGGAGGTCGGTACGAGCAGTACTTC CASSLAGGRYEQYF TRBV12-3/TRBV12-4 NA TRBJ2-7 NA
TGCGCCAGCAGCCAGCGGGGGGATGAGCAGTTCTTC CASSQRGDEQFF TRBV4-3 TRBD2 TRBJ2-1 many
TGCAGCGTCGCCAGGGACCGTCGTCCCGGCAGCACAGATACGCAGTATTTT CSVARDRRPGSTDTQYF TRBV29-1 NA TRBJ2-3 NA
TGCAGTGGTCGCGGACACACAACGAGCTCCTATAATTCACCCCTCCACTTT CSGRGHTTSSYNSPLHF TRBV20-1 NA TRBJ1-6 many
TGTGCCAGCTCACCAGAGCGGGGCTCCTACGAGCAGTACTTC CASSPERGSYEQYF TRBV18 TRBD2 TRBJ2-7 many
TGTGCCAGCAGCTTGATGCGGGACAGCTATGGCTACACCTTC CASSLMRDSYGYTF TRBV5-5 TRBD1 TRBJ1-2 NA
TGTGCCAGCAGCTTAAACAGCGCCCTTAGCACAGATACGCAGTATTTT CASSLNSALSTDTQYF TRBV7-3 NA TRBJ2-3 few
TGTGCCAGCTTTCCGCGACAGGGATCAAGTGAAGCTTTCTTT CASFPRQGSSEAFF TRBV7-2 TRBD1 TRBJ1-1 many
TGTGCCAGCAGCGTCAGAAATCAGCCCCAGCATTTT CASSVRNQPQHF TRBV7-9 NA TRBJ1-5 once
TGCAGCCCCCAGGGGGCCCAAGAGACCCAGTACTTC CSPQGAQETQYF TRBV20-1 TRBD1 TRBJ2-5 many
TGTGCCAGCAGCTTAGATCAGGCCGGGCCCCTCCACTTT CASSLDQAGPLHF TRBV11-2 NA TRBJ1-6 many
TGCAGCGTCACGTCTACCCAAGAGACCCAGTACTTC CSVTSTQETQYF TRBV29-1 NA TRBJ2-5 few
TGTGCCAGCAGTTACTCGATAGGTACAGAAGCTTTCTTT CASSYSIGTEAFF TRBV6-5 NA TRBJ1-1 many
TGTGCCAGCAGCCAAGGGCAGGGGGCTTCCTACGAGCAGTACTTC CASSQGQGASYEQYF TRBV4-2 TRBD1 TRBJ2-7 NA
TGTGCCAGCAGCTTGAAGGGACTAGAGGAAGCGACCCAGTACTTC CASSLKGLEEATQYF TRBV5-4 TRBD2 TRBJ2-5 many
TGCAGCGTTGTCCCTCGGGCTTCCACAGATACGCAGTATTTT CSVVPRASTDTQYF TRBV29-1 NA TRBJ2-3 NA
TGTGCCAGCAGTGACGGCGGAGCCGCCTTTGAGCAGTACTTC CASSDGGAAFEQYF TRBV6-1 NA TRBJ2-7 many
TGTGCCAGCGCCGTCCTAGCGGGCAATGAGCAGTTCTTC CASAVLAGNEQFF TRBV6-1 TRBD2 TRBJ2-1 few
TGCAGTGCCGAGGTGAAGCAGTCCTCTACGCGCAATCAGCCCCAGCATTTT CSAEVKQSSTRNQPQHF TRBV20-1 NA TRBJ1-5 many
TGTGCCAGCAGTTTAAGGGGCAGGACTAGCGAGCAGTACTTC CASSLRGRTSEQYF TRBV12-3/TRBV12-4 TRBD2 TRBJ2-7 few
TGTGCCAGCAGACGGGGACTAAGCCCCACAGATACGCAGTATTTT CASRRGLSPTDTQYF TRBV3-1 TRBD2 TRBJ2-3 NA
TGTGCCAGCAGCCGGACAGCCTTCTACACAGATACGCAGTATTTT CASSRTAFYTDTQYF TRBV7-3 NA TRBJ2-3 many